This T cell receptor (beta chain) was captured by sequencing in a study of T cells in Graves' hyperthyroidism and ophthalmopathy. Background on the study: Staff took peripheral blood when the initial diagnosis was made, before any treatment began. Overall study findings and caveats: Most thyroid-expanded clonotypes above 0.001 were also found in blood.

Points on this clonotype: As yet, its antigen is unknown.

V shed 3 bases, J shed 5 bases, and the junction held 6 bases outside the gene matches. The CDR3 extends over 14 amino acids. Germline V lookup: CDR1 GTSNPN, CDR2 SVGIG (reference sequence). Stable Graves' hyperthyroidism meant no ophthalmopathy progression within 18 months. From RNA transcripts, TCR beta CDR3 regions were amplified. HTBI primers were the set used in a first-round RT-PCR of the TCR CDR3. TCRdb re-called the multiplex PCR reads through MiXCR, storing one row per CDR3 protein. This table holds around 520,000 distinct CDR3 sequences, about 15% found once. This chain connects TRBV30 to TRBJ2-2; 7 nucleotides agree with TRBD2. This sequence originates from a woman aged 40 to 50 with Graves' hyperthyroidism. Sequenced input: blood. The DNA for the CDR3 is TGTGCCTGGAGGGGTCCTAGCGGAACCGGGGAGCTGTTTTTT. Its protein product is CAWRGPSGTGELFF.